This T cell receptor (beta chain) was captured in a study of shared clonotypes between healthy human individuals. Findings and limits, study-wide: The authors expected sequencing depth to affect clonotype sharing among donors.

Every donor was a Caucasian adult from Nashville, Tennessee. The germline gives CDR1 SGHAT, CDR2 FQNNGV. Trimming shortened V by 4 bases and J by 3 bases, and 14 bases separated the two germline ends. The length of the CDR3 is 15 residues. Libraries were prepared by immunoSEQ multiplex PCR; TCRdb keeps only in-frame clonotypes and omits some of them. This table holds about 710,000 clones, over 55% found once. About this clone: Its antigen is unidentified.

V usage is TRBV11-2 and J usage is TRBJ2-3; TRBD1 or TRBD2 may be the D gene (5 bases each). The TCR comes from a woman aged 25 to 39 in good health. Sequenced sample: memory CD4+ T cells sorted from blood. Documented subset: CD45RA-negative fraction. In nucleotides, the CDR3 is TGTGCCAGCAGCTCCGGGACGTTGTTTACAGATACGCAGTATTTT. This sequence encodes CASSSGTLFTDTQYF.